One T cell receptor (beta chain) is described in this entry. The specificity of this receptor is unknown. Per-base quality was not reported, and no clone a single base away is much larger than it. Library preparation was by the immunoSEQ multiplex PCR assay. The multiplex PCR relied on a mix of 60 forward primers for TCR Vbeta segments and 13 reverse primers for TCR Jbeta segments. The CDR3 region of rearranged TCR beta genes was amplified from genomic DNA with a multiplex PCR assay. The Illumina HiSeq System was used to sequence the amplified TCR beta libraries as 87-base-pair reads. From the authors' description of their analysis: In a later analysis, 70 million to 95 million unique TCR beta chains were counted across the approximately 640 repertoires, and roughly 10 million of these chains were shared by at least two donors. To remove PCR and sequencing errors, raw reads were error-corrected and collapsed into unique sequences using a nearest-neighbor algorithm that merged closely related sequences. Alignment of CDR3 sequences to IMGT reference sequences was used to assign V, D and J gene segments. For a sequence to be retained, at least a six-nucleotide match to both a V gene segment and a J gene segment was required. A rearrangement counted as productive if the CDR3 had no stop codons and remained in frame with V and J, and every other rearrangement counted as non-productive. Following IMGT convention, CDR3 was defined as the stretch from the second conserved V-encoded cysteine to the conserved J-encoded phenylalanine. The earlier analysis of a few hundred of the donors excluded sequences that lacked an unambiguous match to a single V gene segment. In an earlier analysis of a few hundred of the donors, a V segment was called functional when productive rearrangements were above 56.7%, and segregating when the standard deviation between donors exceeded 5%. To diagnose cytomegalovirus status from the catalog of TCR beta chain sequences, a statistical classification framework was built. In a later analysis, V and J genes were assigned by comparing TCR nucleotide sequences against IMGT/GENE-DB human TR gene sequences. Using the TCRdist pipeline, a later analysis assigned CDR3 sequences along with most-parsimonious VDJ recombination scenarios. In a later analysis, each TCR beta chain was defined by its CDR3 amino acid sequence together with its V-gene family, and reads lacking a unique V-gene family were excluded. As a way to deal with suspected cross-contamination and a sequencing artifact, a later analysis dropped over 550 nucleotide sequences that were highly shared and had low generation probability. For each public chain, a later analysis derived a clonal expansion index from normalized ranks of inferred template counts within each repertoire. A later analysis computed generation probabilities with a VDJ recombination model fitted to out-of-frame rearrangements, and checked the results against IGoR. A later analysis scored TCR-TCR, TCR-HLA and TCR-CMV co-occurrence with hypergeometric tests, applying a repertoire-size bias correction to TCR pairs. A later analysis estimated false discovery rates by permuting HLA or CMV assignments 20 times. In a later analysis, co-occurring TCRs were grouped using DBSCAN, with TCRdist sequence similarity added in when clustering inside HLA-allele-positive subsets. For co-occurrence clustering, repertoires with fewer than 30,000 or more than 120,000 public chains were excluded, along with five repertoires with anomalous nucleotide sharing. Sourced from immuneACCESS, this table was stored by TCRdb with only in-frame sequences that have V and J called. A share of the clones is absent; for the studies checked, an unresolved V gene accounts for under half, and the remainder has no known explanation. That table furnishes V, J and clone size, whereas the DNA furnished D and trimming. The sample includes about 140,000 clones, with about three quarters observed a single time. The leading ten clones occupy approximately 1.2% of the sample.

V is clipped by 4 bases and J by 6 bases, and the sequence between their germline boundaries is 9 bases long. The germline V gene provides CDR1 WSHSY and CDR2 SAAADI. The CDR3 runs 12 residues from the cysteine to the phenylalanine. The only DNA kept is the CDR3, 36 bases in frame from the first base. The cohort consisted of 600 to 750 healthy bone marrow donors. All cohort members were sampled while nominally healthy, although unrecorded immune exposures were likely present. The donor was CMV seropositive and belonged to the group of more than 250 seropositive cohort members. A peripheral blood sample was collected from each donor, and TCR beta sequencing was performed on peripheral blood mononuclear cells. Genomic DNA extraction from the blood cell samples was performed with the Qiagen DNeasy Blood Extraction Kit. These data belong to a study of cytomegalovirus exposure and HLA in healthy donors listed by TCRdb under 2017. For the wider study: An earlier analysis of 587 of the donors reported approximately 260 Gb of sequence data and 95 million to 130 million unique TCR beta sequences obtained from some 170 million T cells. An early release covering roughly 640 HLA-typed donors comprised approximately 290 gigabases of sequencing data and around 80 million unique TCR sequences. The genetic ancestry cluster associated with self-reported Caucasian donors included 65% to 90% of the 300 to 450 genotyped donors. The study aimed to test whether signatures of past pathogen exposure could be identified by cataloging public T cell receptors. The T cell repertoires of 670 or so subjects were profiled by immunosequencing and related to cytomegalovirus serostatus. In addition to the first cohort of 666 subjects, a separate validation cohort of over 90 different subjects was used. The study combined high-throughput TCR immunosequencing, statistical association of individual TCRs with disease status, and machine learning to predict cytomegalovirus infection status. A later analysis re-examined previously published TCR beta repertoires from more than 600 donors and added high-resolution HLA genotyping to investigate patterns of TCR occurrence. Rather than drawing on any new phenotypic data, the later analysis identified candidate immune exposures from TCR beta sequences and the way those sequences occurred across donors. An earlier analysis of around 640 of the donors used high-throughput TCR beta sequencing to judge whether each TCR beta V gene segment behaved as functional or pseudogenic. Alongside the repertoire data, information on donor age, sex, ethnicity and CMV serostatus was compiled. Genome-wide SNP genotypes for about 60% of the 666 donors were used in a later genetic analysis, which treated that subset as a discovery cohort. All discovery cohort repertoires had been generated on a single sequencing platform. Class I and class II HLA loci were covered by the typing at four-digit resolution. The number of donors typed differed by locus, with about 620-630 for A, B, C, DRB1 and DQB1, around 520 for DQA1, 600 to 610 for DPA1, and some 440 for DPB1. About five DR-DQ haplotypes were treated as single units for association and clustering because of strong linkage in the cohort. Across 300 to 500 genotyped donors of the cohort, an average of about 240,000 unique TCR beta nucleotide sequences per donor were sequenced, and 15% to 20% of those sequences were non-productive.

General findings and caveats noted by the study authors: Assigning TCR associations to individual alleles was difficult when HLA alleles, especially DR and DQ, strongly co-occurred. A cluster of highly shared sequence variants was judged likely to represent a technical artifact of the sequencing pipeline. Most TCR sequences were seen in very few donors, while some public TCRs were found in many individuals. In a later analysis, TCR association rates were found to vary across HLA loci, with the most associated TCRs seen for DRB1 alleles and the fewest for HLA-C alleles. The authors suggested that the approach could potentially be generalized to other disease states and immunological phenotypes. Cytomegalovirus status was reported to be diagnosed by the classifier with high specificity and sensitivity in both the original and validation cohorts. Around 16 rarely observed V segments, including chromosome 9 orphons, were excluded from the earlier analysis of several hundred of the donors because counts were too low. In a later analysis, HLA-associated TCR beta chains showed more clonal expansion and lower generation probabilities than non-associated chains that were equally common. A later analysis associated 15,000 or so TCR beta sequences with specific HLA alleles at a false discovery rate of 0.05. A further reported finding was that TCR beta sequences accurately predicted the HLA-A and HLA-B alleles for most subjects in the first cohort. A few of the identified cytomegalovirus-associated TCR beta chains were confirmed in vitro to be specific for cytomegalovirus antigens. Linkage disequilibrium might explain the correlated functional status among segregating V segments, but an unknown experimental factor could not be ruled out. A total of fewer than 200 TCR beta chains were listed by the study as associated with cytomegalovirus. A later genetic analysis reported fewer N-insertions in productive TCRs among donors in an Asian-associated ancestry cluster than the approximately 700-donor mean. Most CMV-associated TCR beta chains appeared to be HLA-restricted in a later analysis, and the HLA associations seemed to be driven largely by CMV exposure. Presence/absence analyses assumed roughly uniform sequencing depth across donors, an assumption that may not hold. V-gene and J-gene trimming of TCR beta chains was associated with a missense DCLRE1C variant in a later genetic analysis, and the association was replicated in an independent cohort. In an earlier analysis of 500 to 650 of the donors, most TCR beta V segments appeared in productive rearrangements about 87% or about 30% of the time, broadly matching IMGT annotations. This cohort had only TCR beta chains sequenced, and the lack of alpha or paired-chain data limited which features could be detected. HLA typing was unavailable for some donors at each locus, so association tests used only the typed subset. CMV serostatus was the only immune exposure information available for the cohort. In a later analysis, several top co-occurrence clusters were reported to appear linked to parvovirus B19, influenza, CMV and Epstein-Barr virus. Because the 87-base-pair reads could not distinguish some IMGT-functional V segments, including TRBV6-2 and TRBV6-3, those segments were excluded.

The origin of this receptor is a male donor in good health and CMV-seropositive. The chain joins TRBV10-2 to TRBJ1-1, with the D gene too uncertain to name. Sample: PBMCs. The sequenced DNA: TGCGCCAGCAGTGCGGGGTCGGCTGAAGCTTTCTTT. This sequence encodes CASSAGSAEAFF.